This entry describes one T cell receptor (beta chain). What it recognizes is unknown. This record comes from a study of cytomegalovirus exposure and HLA in healthy donors. The wider study: The same platform used for the 650 to 850 first-cohort repertoires was also used for the 120 or so validation repertoires, as a later analysis reported.

Libraries were prepared by immunoSEQ multiplex PCR; TCRdb keeps only in-frame clonotypes and omits some of them. The sample carries around 200,000 clones, about 86% recorded once. The study, taken as a whole, reports: A later analysis found first-cohort TCR clusters tended to co-occur in the 90 to 150 validation repertoires. Among the CMV-associated chains, three were confirmed in vitro as specific for CMV antigens.

J was trimmed by 5 bases and V by 5 bases; bases with no gene match: 10. The V gene's germline CDR1 is SGHVS and CDR2 FQNEAQ. The CDR3 consists of 15 residues. Separate from the approximately 670-subject first cohort, the roughly 120-subject validation cohort was the one that the donors belonged to. This clonotype was sampled from a woman aged 18-29 years in good health and CMV-seropositive. This rearrangement joins TRBV7-8 to TRBJ2-5; TRBD2 matches 8 bases. The sample was PBMCs. CDR3 loop: CASSPWGTRPETQYF. The CDR3 DNA is TGTGCCAGCAGCCCCTGGGGGACTAGGCCGGAGACCCAGTACTTC.